This TCR beta chain was sequenced for a study of T cells after yellow fever vaccination. With V trimmed by 7 bases and J by 0 bases, 9 bases remained unmatched. CDR3 length: 15 amino acids. Germline V lookup: CDR1 SQVTM, CDR2 ANQGSEA. It was through 5'RACE template switching that TCR cDNA was made, with a universal primer site and UMIs added. Via MiXCR, TCRdb re-called the 5' RACE reads, giving one row per CDR3 protein. The table has more than 300,000 distinct CDR3 sequences, approximately 4% seen once. Broader study findings: The secondary T-cell response peaked on day 5, not day 15, but was weaker.

In this sample, this clonotype turned up many times. The target antigen is unknown. V and J are TRBV29-1 and TRBJ2-7; 10 nucleotides agree with TRBD2. This sample comprised PBMCs, obtained 15 days after the yellow fever booster vaccination. This TCR was sampled from a man in his late teens or twenties who received the YFV17D yellow fever vaccine. The DNA of the CDR3 is TGCAGCGCATACGAGCGGGGGGGAGGCTCCTACGAGCAGTACTTC. Its translation is CSAYERGGGSYEQYF.